These 14 T cell receptor beta chains originate from one sample sequenced in a study of T-cell memory formation after mild COVID-19. TCRdb re-derived calls from the 5' RACE reads in MiXCR, one entry per CDR3 protein. The data contain about 120,000 distinct CDR3 sequences, approximately 16% of them singletons. Source material: PBMCs or a T cell subset sorted from them (not recorded which). Receptors originate from an adult woman who had mild COVID-19 (a few samples of this study predate the infection). Cell type and time point are not known.

The chain combines TRBV12-3 or TRBV12-4 with TRBJ2-3, with 10 nucleotides matching TRBD2. The CDR3 runs to 15 residues. V dropped 6 bases and J dropped 3; count of bases not matched to a gene: 6. CDR3 amino acids: CASSKRGGRTDTQYF. In DNA form, the CDR3 reads TGTGCCAGCAGCAAGCGGGGGGGCCGTACAGATACGCAGTATTTT.

This chain connects TRBV5-4 to TRBJ2-1, with D possibly being TRBD2 (5 bases). The CDR3 length is 14 residues. The germline V and J ends were trimmed by 4 bases and 9 bases, with 17 bases remaining between them. Germline CDR1 is SGHNT and CDR2 is YYREEE (reference sequence). The CDR3 DNA reads TGTGCCAGCAGCCGACAAGGACTGGTGAGTGAGCAGTTCTTC. Translation gives CASSRQGLVSEQFF.

V and J are TRBV5-6 and TRBJ2-7, with 8 positions matching TRBD1. The germline V gene encodes CDR1 SGHDT and CDR2 YYEEEE. The CDR3 has 14 residues. Trimming removed 2 bases from V and 2 bases from J; junction bases left unmatched: 3. In DNA, the CDR3 is TGTGCCAGCAGCTTACAGGGGGTCCCCTACGAGCAGTACTTC. The encoded protein is CASSLQGVPYEQYF.

The chain carries TRBV5-6 and TRBJ2-3; D may be TRBD1 or TRBD2 (5 bases each). The ends were cut back, 6 bases at V and 4 bases at J, with 15 bases in the middle. The germline CDR1 and CDR2 sequences are SGHDT and YYEEEE. The CDR3 has 14 amino acids. In DNA, the CDR3 is TGTGCCAGCATCCCGCGCCTGGGGGCAGATACGCAGTATTTT. This encodes CASIPRLGADTQYF.

This clonotype came up a few times. The rearrangement links TRBV24-1 to TRBJ2-1, with 7 positions matching TRBD1. The CDR3 extends over 16 amino acids. With V trimmed by 0 bases and J by 7 bases, 8 bases remained unmatched. Germline V CDR1 and CDR2: KGHDR, SFDVKD. CDR3: CATSDLRDSLGNEQFF. For the CDR3, the DNA is TGTGCCACCAGTGATTTGCGGGACAGTCTGGGGAATGAGCAGTTCTTC.

The rearrangement links TRBV5-1 to TRBJ2-2; D unresolved. Trimming took off 0 bases at V and 2 bases at J, with 2 bases between the two ends. The CDR3 sequence is 13 residues long. CDR1 and CDR2 (germline): SGHRS, YFSETQ. The CDR3 DNA sequence: TGCGCCAGCAGCTTGGTAAACACCGGGGAGCTGTTTTTT. This codes for CASSLVNTGELFF. Full variable domain (outside the CDR3, taken from reference TRBV5-1 and TRBJ2-2): KAGVTQTPRYLIKTRGQQVTLSCSPISGHRSVSWYQQTPGQGLQFLFEYFSETQRNKGNFPGRFSGRQFSNSRSEMNVSTLELGDSALYLCASSLVNTGELFFGEGSRLTVL.

The V gene is TRBV3-1, the J gene TRBJ1-1; D uncertain. Germline loops: CDR1 LGHDT, CDR2 YNNKEL (reference sequence). This CDR3 is built from 14 residues. V was cut by 2 bases and J by 0 bases, with 7 bases left in between. CDR3 sequence: CASSQTYVNTEAFF. In DNA form, the CDR3 reads TGTGCCAGCAGCCAAACGTATGTGAACACTGAAGCTTTCTTT.

This clonotype was observed a handful of times. The chain employs TRBV12-3 or TRBV12-4 and TRBJ2-7; unclear D gene. The ends were cut back, 5 bases at V and 4 bases at J, with 18 bases in the middle. This CDR3 has 15 amino acids. The CDR3: CASSLRHPKEYEQYF. CDR3 sequence (DNA): TGTGCCAGCAGTCTTCGACATCCCAAGGAATACGAGCAGTACTTC.

This clonotype has just a few counts. The chain links TRBV19 to TRBJ2-3, with D maybe TRBD1 (6 bases). V gave up 5 bases and J gave up 2 bases, with 14 bases separating them. The germline gives CDR1 LNHDA, CDR2 SQIVND (reference sequence). The CDR3 has 15 amino acids. CDR3 residues: CASSLSTGITDTQYF. For the CDR3, the DNA is TGTGCCAGTAGTCTATCGACAGGAATCACAGATACGCAGTATTTT.

The V call is TRBV24-1, the J call TRBJ2-3, with 8 bases identical to TRBD2. Unmatched junction bases numbered 13, after V lost 1 base and J lost 2 bases. Germline V gene data show CDR1 as KGHDR and CDR2 as SFDVKD. The CDR3 loop spans 19 amino acids. CDR3 amino acids: CATSDLKREYAINTDTQYF. In DNA, the CDR3 is TGTGCCACCAGTGATTTAAAGCGGGAGTACGCGATTAACACAGATACGCAGTATTTT.

The chain joins TRBV24-1 to TRBJ1-5; maybe TRBD1 (5 bases). The length of the CDR3 is 17 residues. V lost 4 bases, J lost 4 bases, and 19 bases lay in between. CDR1 and CDR2 from the germline V gene are KGHDR and SFDVKD. The CDR3 coding sequence is TGTGCCACCAGTGACGCCGGGACTCCCGCCGGGAATCAGCCCCAGCATTTT. Amino acids: CATSDAGTPAGNQPQHF.

The V and J genes are TRBV6-5 and TRBJ1-1, with D possibly TRBD1 on 6 matching bases. This CDR3 contains 14 residues. CDR1 is MNHEY and CDR2 is SVGAGI in the germline V gene. V lost 2 bases, J lost 3 bases, and 10 bases lay in between. The CDR3 loop is CASSYTDRDTEAFF. The CDR3 DNA is TGTGCCAGCAGTTACACGGACAGAGACACTGAAGCTTTCTTT.

This clonotype was counted a few times. Written as DNA, the CDR3 is TGTGCCATCAGGGGGACTAGCGGCTACAATGAGCAGTTCTTC. Residues: CAIRGTSGYNEQFF. The chain links TRBV10-3 to TRBJ2-1; 11 positions match TRBD2. The CDR3 is made up of 14 amino acids. Unmatched junction bases numbered 1, after V lost 6 bases and J lost 3 bases. Germline-derived CDR1 and CDR2 are ENHRY and SYGVKD.

The V call is TRBV13, the J call TRBJ2-7, with TRBD1 identical over 8 bases. V lost 2 bases, J lost 4 bases, and 4 bases stayed unmatched. CDR1 is PRHDT, CDR2 FYEKMQ, per germline (reference sequence). This CDR3 is built from 14 residues. CDR3 protein: CASSLSRGPYEQYF. CDR3 bases: TGTGCCAGCAGCTTAAGCAGGGGGCCGTACGAGCAGTACTTC. The variable domain in full, completed from reference TRBV13 and TRBJ2-7, reads AAGVIQSPRHLIKEKRETATLKCYPIPRHDTVYWYQQGPGQDPQFLISFYEKMQSDKGSIPDRFSAQQFSDYHSELNMSSLELGDSALYFCASSLSRGPYEQYFGPGTRLTVT.